The 22 T cell receptor beta chains reported below all come from one sample, sequenced in a study of blood T cell repertoires in COVID-19. The table came from immunoSEQ multiplex PCR; TCRdb's copy has only in-frame clones and leaves some out. The data contain more than 85,000 clones, about 86% of them seen just once; the ten biggest clones take up about 2.5%. Sequencing used PBMCs or T cells enriched from blood (not recorded which). The source is a woman in her forties or fifties who had recovered from COVID-19.

V gene TRBV27 combines with J gene TRBJ1-5, with D hard to call. The V gene's germline CDR1 is MNHEY and CDR2 SMNVEV (reference sequence). V was pared by 3 bases and J by 4 bases, with 16 bases between. The CDR3 contains 16 residues. This CDR3 is CASSLLGSSKNQPQHF. In nucleotides, the CDR3 is TGTGCCAGCAGTTTGTTGGGCAGTAGTAAAAATCAGCCCCAGCATTTT.

The chain joins TRBV19 to TRBJ2-5, with 16 nucleotides matching TRBD2. Germline V CDR1 and CDR2: LNHDA, SQIVND (reference sequence). The CDR3 length is 16 residues. With V trimmed by 4 bases and J by 10 bases, 9 bases remained unmatched. The CDR3: CASSTGLAGGPVDQYF. The CDR3 coding sequence is TGTGCCAGTAGTACGGGACTAGCGGGAGGGCCAGTAGACCAGTACTTC.

The chain joins TRBV4-1 to TRBJ2-1; the D gene is possibly TRBD1 (5 bases). CDR3 length equals 14 residues. V lost 2 bases and J 8 bases, leaving 13 bases between the germline ends. Looked up from germline, CDR1 is MGHRA and CDR2 is YSYEKL. This chain's CDR3 is CASSQLGPGYEQFF. In nucleotides, the CDR3 is TGCGCCAGCAGCCAATTGGGGCCAGGATATGAGCAGTTCTTC.

V usage is TRBV6-5 and J usage is TRBJ1-4, with no clear D. The germline V gene has CDR1 MNHEY and CDR2 SVGAGI. The length of the CDR3 is 13 residues. V lost 3 bases to trimming and J lost 8 bases, with 10 bases between them. CDR3 in DNA: TGTGCCAGCAGTTATTCCGTCCGGGAAAAACTGTTTTTT. Its translation: CASSYSVREKLFF.

The V call is TRBV6-1, the J call TRBJ2-5; D unclear. The CDR3 spans 15 residues. V was clipped by 1 base and J by 4 bases, with 13 bases between them. Germline V gene sequence: CDR1 MNHNS, CDR2 SASEGT. CDR3: CASSEVSTTGETQYF. CDR3 nucleotides: TGTGCCAGCAGTGAAGTTAGTACAACGGGAGAGACCCAGTACTTC.

The chain joins TRBV14 to TRBJ2-1; TRBD2 matches at 10 bases. The V and J ends lost 4 bases and 5 bases, in that order; junction bases with no gene match: 5. Germline CDR1 and CDR2: SGHDN and FVKESK. CDR3 length: 15 residues. Here the CDR3 DNA reads TGTGCCAGCAGCCTAATGGGACTAGCGAACAATGAGCAGTTCTTC. Protein sequence: CASSLMGLANNEQFF.

The CDR3 loop reads CASSRKGLQVTNYGYTF. The DNA of the CDR3 is TGTGCCAGCAGTCGAAAGGGGCTACAGGTGACTAACTATGGCTACACCTTC. V and J are TRBV6-6 and TRBJ1-2; D might be TRBD1 (5 bases). This CDR3 region has 17 residues. From germline, CDR1 is MNHNY and CDR2 SVGAGI (reference sequence). V lost 5 bases and J 0 bases, leaving 19 bases between the germline ends.

The rearrangement links TRBV28 to TRBJ2-7; D remains ambiguous. The germline V and J ends were trimmed by 5 bases and 7 bases, with 21 bases remaining between them. The CDR3 extends over 15 amino acids. From germline, CDR1 is MDHEN and CDR2 SYDVKM. The CDR3 loop is CASSPATNNLLEQYF. The CDR3 DNA reads TGTGCCAGCAGTCCCGCCACCAATAACCTACTTGAGCAGTACTTC.

V usage is TRBV2 and J usage is TRBJ2-3; 8 nucleotides match TRBD2. Germline V gives CDR1 SNHLY, CDR2 FYNNEI. The CDR3 is 14 residues long. V dropped 6 bases and J dropped 3; count of bases not matched to a gene: 5. CDR3 in amino acids: CASSGGARTDTQYF. CDR3 nucleotides: TGTGCCAGCAGCGGGGGGGCTCGGACAGATACGCAGTATTTT.

This clone was seen a few times. V is TRBV6-6 and J is TRBJ1-2; D is unresolved. CDR3 length equals 13 residues. Looked up from germline, CDR1 is MNHNY and CDR2 is SVGAGI (reference sequence). The ends were cut back, 6 bases at V and 5 bases at J, with 13 bases in the middle. The CDR3 bases are TGTGCCAGCAGCTACATTGGGAGGTATGGCTACACCTTC. Translated, it gives CASSYIGRYGYTF.

This chain connects TRBV28 to TRBJ2-2; no definite D call. With 8 bases removed from V and 1 base from J, the gap between germline ends came to 11 bases. The CDR3 spans 14 residues. Germline V gene data show CDR1 as MDHEN and CDR2 as SYDVKM. This chain's CDR3 is CASDARQNTGELFF. The CDR3 coding sequence is TGTGCCAGCGACGCTCGACAGAACACCGGGGAGCTGTTTTTT.

The gene calls are TRBV7-8 and TRBJ1-6, with 9 bases identical to TRBD1. The V gene end was trimmed by 8 bases and the J gene end by 7 bases; junction bases not matched to a gene: 12. CDR1 and CDR2 from the germline V gene are SGHVS and FQNEAQ. The CDR3 length is 16 residues. CDR3 in amino acids: CASARDRESGNSPLHF. CDR3 DNA sequence: TGTGCCAGCGCCCGGGACAGGGAGAGCGGGAATTCACCCCTCCACTTT.

The rearrangement joins TRBV7-9 to TRBJ1-2; 7 bases are shared with TRBD1. Per the germline V gene, CDR1 is SEHNR and CDR2 is FQNEAQ (reference sequence). V gave up 5 bases and J gave up 4 bases; unmatched junction bases: 4. The CDR3 is made up of 13 amino acids. Written as DNA, the CDR3 is TGTGCCAGCAGCGCCGGGACAGCCTATGGCTACACCTTC. As protein: CASSAGTAYGYTF.

The rearrangement uses TRBV3-1 (or the pseudogene TRBV3-2) and TRBJ1-5, with D perhaps matching TRBD1 (6 bases). Germline loops: CDR1 LGHDT, CDR2 YNNKEL (reference sequence). The CDR3 extends over 14 amino acids. Trimming left V 6 bases short and J 4 bases short, with 13 bases between. The CDR3 region is CASSFGTPNQPQHF. CDR3 coding DNA: TGTGCCAGCAGTTTCGGGACACCTAATCAGCCCCAGCATTTT.

The chain has TRBV10-3 and TRBJ2-1; no reliable D call. The CDR3 is 11 amino acids. Trimming removed 4 bases from V and 9 bases from J, with 7 bases in between. The germline V gene encodes CDR1 ENHRY and CDR2 SYGVKD. In DNA, the CDR3 is TGTGCCATCAGTGGTTCGGTTGAGCAGTTCTTC. Encoded protein: CAISGSVEQFF.

The rearrangement links TRBV28 to TRBJ2-3, with 9 bases fitting TRBD2. Germline V gene sequence: CDR1 MDHEN, CDR2 SYDVKM. V shed 2 bases, J shed 9 bases, and the junction held 3 bases outside the gene matches. The CDR3 spans 13 residues. The CDR3: CASSLLAGITQYF. The CDR3, as DNA: TGTGCCAGCAGTTTACTAGCGGGGATAACGCAGTATTTT.

This clone occurred once. This rearrangement joins TRBV12-3 or TRBV12-4 to TRBJ1-2; D is undetermined. The CDR3 consists of 12 residues. V was trimmed by 6 bases and J by 8 bases, leaving 13 bases between them. Here the CDR3 reads CASSPTGWGYTF. The CDR3 region has the DNA TGTGCCAGCAGCCCCACGGGATGGGGCTACACCTTC.

The chain employs TRBV5-1 and TRBJ2-4; 10 bases are a match to TRBD2. Per germline, CDR1 SGHRS and CDR2 YFSETQ. CDR3 length: 17 amino acids. J lost 8 bases, V lost 0 bases, and 11 bases had no gene match. This chain's CDR3 is CASSLAGLAGAGDIQYF. The CDR3 DNA reads TGCGCCAGCAGCTTGGCTGGGCTAGCGGGAGCAGGAGACATTCAGTACTTC.

This chain links TRBV9 with TRBJ2-1; the match to TRBD2 covers 8 bases. V was clipped by 4 bases and J by 8 bases; unmatched bases: 5. The CDR3 runs to 13 residues. Germline assignment: CDR1 SGDLS and CDR2 YYNGEE. CDR3 in amino acids: CASSLSGGYEQFF. CDR3 DNA sequence: TGTGCCAGCAGCTTAAGCGGGGGCTATGAGCAGTTCTTC.

This chain links TRBV28 with TRBJ2-3; 8 nucleotides align to TRBD2. CDR3 size: 13 residues. Germline CDR1 reads MDHEN; CDR2 reads SYDVKM. J was trimmed by 7 bases and V by 5 bases; bases with no gene match: 5. The CDR3 spells CASSLGLENTQYF. The CDR3 DNA reads as TGTGCCAGCAGTCTGGGACTAGAAAATACGCAGTATTTT.

The gene calls are TRBV3-1 (or the pseudogene TRBV3-2) and TRBJ2-3; tentatively, D is TRBD1 (6 bases). Trimming left V 7 bases short and J 0 bases short, with 8 bases between. Germline assignment: CDR1 LGHDT and CDR2 YNNKEL (reference sequence). The length of the CDR3 is 13 residues. The DNA for the CDR3 is TGTGCCAGCACAGGGGAAAGCACAGATACGCAGTATTTT. Translating gives CASTGESTDTQYF.

This rearrangement joins TRBV15 to TRBJ2-2, with 15 positions matching TRBD2. V trimming: 7 bases; J trimming: 6 bases; junction bases outside the gene matches: 3. Germline loops: CDR1 LNHNV, CDR2 YYDKDF (reference sequence). The CDR3 spans 15 residues. The CDR3 coding sequence is TGTGCCACCACGGGACTAGCGGGAGGTTCCGGGGAGCTGTTTTTT. Encoded protein: CATTGLAGGSGELFF.